Listed below are T cell receptor beta chains from one sample, sequenced in a study of T cell responses to AZD1222 COVID-19 vaccine. Sequencing used immunoSEQ multiplex PCR; TCRdb keeps in-frame clones, though not all of them. The sample holds 150,000 to 200,000 clones, around 94% seen once. The material sequenced was peripheral blood, taken 28 days after the second dose of the MenACWY control vaccine. The receptor source for this set is an adult who received the MenACWY meningococcal vaccine as a control. The CDR3 runs from the conserved cysteine through the conserved F or W. A D gene is named only where the DNA matches it firmly. Rows give clone size only sometimes, using once, few, many, or a class for an expanded clone.

size,D,J,V,CDR3,DNA
NA,NA,TRBJ1-1,TRBV7-8,CASSLKRGSTEAFF,TGTGCCAGCAGCTTAAAGAGGGGGTCCACTGAAGCTTTCTTT
NA,NA,TRBJ1-4,TRBV3-1/TRBV3-2,CASSLSNEKLFF,TGTGCCAGCAGCCTGTCTAATGAAAAACTGTTTTTT
NA,TRBD1,TRBJ2-2,TRBV9,CASSITGQGHTGELFF,TGTGCCAGCAGCATTACGGGACAGGGACACACCGGGGAGCTGTTTTTT
NA,TRBD2,TRBJ2-1,TRBV30,CAWSRIAGDEQFF,TGTGCCTGGAGTAGGATAGCGGGAGATGAGCAGTTCTTC
few,TRBD1,TRBJ1-1,TRBV3-1/TRBV3-2,CASSQATGGDTEAFF,TGTGCCAGCAGCCAGGCGACAGGGGGAGACACTGAAGCTTTCTTT
NA,NA,TRBJ1-5,TRBV19,CASSISRSNQPQHF,TGTGCCAGTAGTATATCCAGAAGCAATCAGCCCCAGCATTTT
NA,TRBD1,TRBJ1-5,TRBV27,CASGQGPNQPQHF,TGTGCCAGCGGACAGGGGCCAAATCAGCCCCAGCATTTT
NA,NA,TRBJ1-2,TRBV3-1/TRBV3-2,CASSHRGPAEGGYTF,TGTGCCAGCAGCCACCGAGGGCCAGCCGAGGGGGGCTACACCTTC
NA,TRBD1,TRBJ2-7,TRBV6-1,CASSELGQGYEQYF,TGTGCCAGCAGTGAATTGGGACAGGGCTACGAGCAGTACTTC
NA,NA,TRBJ1-1,TRBV27,CASSIRGGLTEAFF,TGTGCCAGCAGTATCAGAGGGGGGCTCACTGAAGCTTTCTTT
NA,NA,TRBJ1-5,TRBV7-9,CASSKGTFDQPQHF,TGTGCCAGCAGCAAAGGGACTTTCGATCAGCCCCAGCATTTT
NA,NA,TRBJ1-5,TRBV6-2/TRBV6-3,CASSSGGGGGQPQHF,TGTGCCAGCAGTTCCGGGGGTGGTGGAGGTCAGCCCCAGCATTTT
NA,NA,TRBJ1-2,TRBV24-1,CATSESSGAGNYGYTF,TGTGCCACCAGTGAATCCTCGGGGGCTGGGAACTATGGCTACACCTTC
NA,NA,TRBJ2-1,TRBV15,CATSRTLEYNEQFF,TGTGCCACCAGCAGAACACTAGAATACAATGAGCAGTTCTTC
NA,NA,TRBJ2-7,TRBV3-1/TRBV3-2,CASSLTAGTLYEQYF,TGTGCCAGCAGCCTCACGGCAGGGACCCTCTACGAGCAGTACTTC
NA,NA,TRBJ1-2,TRBV3-1/TRBV3-2,CASSRIPGGYTF,TGTGCCAGCAGTCGCATACCGGGTGGCTACACCTTC
NA,NA,TRBJ2-7,TRBV2,CASSEAARGDEQYF,TGTGCCAGCAGTGAAGCCGCCAGGGGGGACGAGCAGTACTTC
NA,NA,TRBJ1-1,TRBV7-2,CASSFRGGQAEAFF,TGTGCCAGCAGCTTTAGGGGGGGGCAGGCTGAAGCTTTCTTT
once,TRBD1,TRBJ1-1,TRBV7-2,CASSLIPGGAMGTEAFF,TGTGCCAGCAGCTTAATTCCAGGGGGCGCGATGGGGACTGAAGCTTTCTTT
NA,NA,TRBJ1-2,TRBV11-3,CASSLVNRFGYTF,TGTGCCAGCAGCTTAGTAAACAGGTTCGGCTACACCTTC
NA,NA,TRBJ1-5,TRBV6-5,CASSYSSGGNQPQHF,TGTGCCAGCAGTTACTCGAGCGGGGGGAATCAGCCCCAGCATTTT
NA,TRBD1,TRBJ1-4,TRBV5-1,CASRQGAGEKLFF,TGCGCCAGCAGACAGGGGGCGGGTGAAAAACTGTTTTTT
few,NA,TRBJ1-4,TRBV3-1/TRBV3-2,CASSQDFNEKLFF,TGTGCCAGCAGCCAAGACTTTAATGAAAAACTGTTTTTT
NA,TRBD1,TRBJ1-4,TRBV2,CASSRDRGREKLFF,TGTGCCAGCAGTCGGGACAGGGGTAGAGAAAAACTGTTTTTT
NA,TRBD1,TRBJ1-4,TRBV3-1/TRBV3-2,CASSLPGQGYEKLFF,TGTGCCAGCAGCCTACCGGGACAGGGGTATGAAAAACTGTTTTTT
NA,NA,TRBJ2-3,TRBV3-1/TRBV3-2,CASSQDGRRDTQYF,TGTGCCAGCAGCCAAGACGGTCGAAGAGATACGCAGTATTTT
NA,TRBD1,TRBJ1-5,TRBV4-2,CASSQVSQGDQPQHF,TGTGCCAGCAGCCAAGTGAGTCAGGGGGATCAGCCCCAGCATTTT
NA,NA,TRBJ1-5,TRBV9,CASSPRGEGNQPQHF,TGTGCCAGCAGCCCTCGGGGGGAGGGCAATCAGCCCCAGCATTTT
NA,TRBD2,TRBJ2-1,TRBV11-2,CASSTNTGTSVNEQFF,TGTGCCAGCAGCACGAACACCGGGACTAGCGTCAATGAGCAGTTCTTC
NA,NA,TRBJ2-1,TRBV18,CASSPSEVQFF,TGTGCCAGCTCACCAAGCGAGGTGCAGTTCTTC
NA,TRBD1,TRBJ1-2,TRBV5-1,CASSLTGASYGYTF,TGCGCCAGCAGCTTGACAGGGGCGTCCTATGGCTACACCTTC
NA,TRBD1,TRBJ1-2,TRBV5-4,CASSLGQGGVYGYTF,TGTGCCAGCAGCTTGGGGCAGGGGGGCGTCTATGGCTACACCTTC
NA,NA,TRBJ2-1,TRBV2,CASCWDSNNEQFF,TGTGCCAGCTGCTGGGACTCTAACAATGAGCAGTTCTTC
NA,TRBD2,TRBJ2-1,TRBV6-5,CASSFGSGDNEQFF,TGTGCCAGCAGTTTTGGGAGCGGGGACAATGAGCAGTTCTTC
NA,NA,TRBJ2-2,TRBV7-2,CASSYEPNTGELFF,TGTGCCAGCAGCTACGAACCAAACACCGGGGAGCTGTTTTTT
NA,NA,TRBJ1-5,TRBV10-3,CAISESDGGPQHF,TGTGCCATCAGTGAGTCGGATGGGGGGCCCCAGCATTTT
once,NA,TRBJ2-7,TRBV30,CAWSVRQSWEQYF,TGTGCCTGGAGTGTACGGCAGTCTTGGGAGCAGTACTTC
NA,NA,TRBJ1-1,TRBV19,CASSIGGEAFF,TGTGCCAGTAGTATAGGAGGAGAAGCTTTCTTT
NA,NA,TRBJ1-5,TRBV18,CASSDQGYNQPQHF,TGTGCCAGCTCTGATCAGGGGTACAATCAGCCCCAGCATTTT
NA,NA,TRBJ2-5,TRBV6-5,CASSYSPLGETQYF,TGTGCCAGCAGTTACTCTCCTTTGGGGGAGACCCAGTACTTC
once,NA,TRBJ1-3,TRBV11-3,CASSLESGVGNTIYF,TGTGCCAGCAGCTTAGAATCAGGCGTTGGAAACACCATATATTTT
once,TRBD1,TRBJ1-5,TRBV27,CASRSGGGGQPQHF,TGTGCCAGCAGGTCAGGGGGCGGGGGTCAGCCCCAGCATTTT
once,NA,TRBJ2-2,TRBV27,CASNGRACPGELFF,TGTGCCAGCAATGGAAGAGCCTGCCCCGGGGAGCTGTTTTTT
once,NA,TRBJ2-2,TRBV6-5,CASSYGGAANTGELFF,TGTGCCAGCAGTTACGGAGGGGCGGCAAACACCGGGGAGCTGTTTTTT